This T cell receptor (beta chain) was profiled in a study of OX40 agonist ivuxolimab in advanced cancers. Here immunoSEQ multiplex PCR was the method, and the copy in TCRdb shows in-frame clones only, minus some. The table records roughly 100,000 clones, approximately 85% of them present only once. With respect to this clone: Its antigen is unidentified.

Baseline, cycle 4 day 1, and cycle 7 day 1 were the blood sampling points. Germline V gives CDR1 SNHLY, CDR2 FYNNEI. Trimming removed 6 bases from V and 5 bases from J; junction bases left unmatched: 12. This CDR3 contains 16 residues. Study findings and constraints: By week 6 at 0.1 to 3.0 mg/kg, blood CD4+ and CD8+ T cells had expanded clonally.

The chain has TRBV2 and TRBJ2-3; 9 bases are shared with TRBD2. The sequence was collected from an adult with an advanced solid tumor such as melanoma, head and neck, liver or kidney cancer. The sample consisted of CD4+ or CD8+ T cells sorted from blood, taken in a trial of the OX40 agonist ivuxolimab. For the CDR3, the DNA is TGTGCCAGCAGGGACCTGTGGACTAGCGCCGTAGATACGCAGTATTTT. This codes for CASRDLWTSAVDTQYF.